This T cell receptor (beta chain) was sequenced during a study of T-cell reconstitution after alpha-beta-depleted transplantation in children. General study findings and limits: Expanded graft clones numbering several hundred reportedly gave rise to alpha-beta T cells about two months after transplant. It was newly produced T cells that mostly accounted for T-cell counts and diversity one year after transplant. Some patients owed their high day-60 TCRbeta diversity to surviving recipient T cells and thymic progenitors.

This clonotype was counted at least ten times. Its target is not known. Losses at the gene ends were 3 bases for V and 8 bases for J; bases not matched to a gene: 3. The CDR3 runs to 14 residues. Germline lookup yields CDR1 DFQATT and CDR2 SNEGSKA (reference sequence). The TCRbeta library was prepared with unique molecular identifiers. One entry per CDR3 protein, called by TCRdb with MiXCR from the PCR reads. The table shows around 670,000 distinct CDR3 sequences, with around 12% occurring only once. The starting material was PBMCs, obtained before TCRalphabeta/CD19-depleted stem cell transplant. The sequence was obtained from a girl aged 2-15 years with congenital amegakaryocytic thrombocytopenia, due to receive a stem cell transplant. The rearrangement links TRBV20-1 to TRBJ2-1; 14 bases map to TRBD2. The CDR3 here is CSARGLAGVYEQFF. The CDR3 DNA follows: TGCAGTGCTAGGGGACTAGCGGGAGTCTATGAGCAGTTCTTC.